A single TCR beta chain is shown here with its context. This entry comes from a study of blood T cell repertoires in COVID-19. Study at large: From the United States, Italy and Spain came samples of acute and convalescent COVID-19. PBMCs, B-cell-depleted T cells, or T cells provided the cDNA or gDNA that made up the material.

In the original workflow: From reference gene primer amplification, estimates of nucleated cell counts were derived. Profiled with immunoSEQ multiplex PCR; TCRdb holds only in-frame clones, not every one. The V and J calls and the clone size are those of that table, but D and trimming were determined from the DNA. The data contain hundreds of thousands of clones, roughly nine tenths of them singletons. CDR1 is SGHAT and CDR2 is FQNNGV in the germline V gene. This CDR3 contains 14 residues. The V gene end was trimmed by 5 bases and the J gene end by 2 bases; junction bases not matched to a gene: 5. This rearrangement joins TRBV11-2 to TRBJ2-5; 7 bases map to TRBD1. Sample: peripheral blood. This receptor was identified in a woman aged 25 to 39 with COVID-19, enrolled during active disease. In DNA, the CDR3 is TGTGCCAGCAGCCGACAGGGCCCACAAGAGACCCAGTACTTC. Amino acids: CASSRQGPQETQYF.